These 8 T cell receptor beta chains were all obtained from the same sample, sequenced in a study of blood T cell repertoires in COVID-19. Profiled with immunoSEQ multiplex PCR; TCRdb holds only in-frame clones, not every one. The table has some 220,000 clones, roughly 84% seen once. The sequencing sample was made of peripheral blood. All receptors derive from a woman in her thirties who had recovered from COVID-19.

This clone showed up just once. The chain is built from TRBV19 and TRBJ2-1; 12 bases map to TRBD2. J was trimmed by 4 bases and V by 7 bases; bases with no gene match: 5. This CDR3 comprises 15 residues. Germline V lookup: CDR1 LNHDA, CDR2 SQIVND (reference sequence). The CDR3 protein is CASTVGLAGYNEQFF. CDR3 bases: TGTGCCAGTACGGTGGGACTAGCGGGTTACAATGAGCAGTTCTTC.

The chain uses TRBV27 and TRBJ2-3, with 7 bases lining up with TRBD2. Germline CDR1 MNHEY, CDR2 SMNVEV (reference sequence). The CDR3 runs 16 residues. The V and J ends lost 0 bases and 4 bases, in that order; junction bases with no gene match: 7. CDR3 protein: CASSLSSGMSSDTQYF. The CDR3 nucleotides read TGTGCCAGCAGTTTATCGAGCGGGATGAGTTCAGATACGCAGTATTTT.

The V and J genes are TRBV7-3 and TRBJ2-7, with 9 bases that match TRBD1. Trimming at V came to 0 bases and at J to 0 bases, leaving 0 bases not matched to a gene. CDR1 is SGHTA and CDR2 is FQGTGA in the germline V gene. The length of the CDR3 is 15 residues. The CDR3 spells CASSLTGQGSYEQYF. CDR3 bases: TGTGCCAGCAGCTTAACGGGACAGGGCTCCTACGAGCAGTACTTC. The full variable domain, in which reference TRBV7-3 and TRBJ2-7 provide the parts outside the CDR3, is GAGVSQTPSNKVTEKGKYVELRCDPISGHTALYWYRQSLGQGPEFLIYFQGTGAADDSGLPNDRFFAVRPEGSVSTLKIQRTERGDSAVYLCASSLTGQGSYEQYFGPGTRLTVT.

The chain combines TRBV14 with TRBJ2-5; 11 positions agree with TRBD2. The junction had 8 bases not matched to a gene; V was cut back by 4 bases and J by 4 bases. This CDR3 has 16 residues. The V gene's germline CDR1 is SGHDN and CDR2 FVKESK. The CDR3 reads CASSPQFLAGGETQYF. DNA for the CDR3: TGTGCCAGCAGCCCCCAGTTTCTAGCGGGAGGAGAGACCCAGTACTTC. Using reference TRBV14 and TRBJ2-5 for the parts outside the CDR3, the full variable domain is EAGVTQFPSHSVIEKGQTVTLRCDPISGHDNLYWYRRVMGKEIKFLLHFVKESKQDESGMPNNRFLAERTGGTYSTLKVQPAELEDSGVYFCASSPQFLAGGETQYFGPGTRLLVL.

The CDR3 region is CASTASGLAGGPQTGELFF. The CDR3 DNA reads TGTGCCAGCACCGCCTCAGGACTAGCGGGAGGGCCGCAGACCGGGGAGCTGTTTTTT. The V and J genes are TRBV5-5 and TRBJ2-2; 15 bases map to TRBD2. This CDR3 region has 19 residues. Germline V gives CDR1 SGHKS, CDR2 YYEKEE (reference sequence). J was trimmed by 5 bases and V by 6 bases; bases with no gene match: 14.

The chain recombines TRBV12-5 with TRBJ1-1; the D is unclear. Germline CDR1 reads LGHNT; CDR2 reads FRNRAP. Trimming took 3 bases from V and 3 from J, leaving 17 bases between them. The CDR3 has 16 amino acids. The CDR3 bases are TGTGCTAGTGGTTTTTCTTATGGTCCCGGGGACACTGAAGCTTTCTTT. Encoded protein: CASGFSYGPGDTEAFF.

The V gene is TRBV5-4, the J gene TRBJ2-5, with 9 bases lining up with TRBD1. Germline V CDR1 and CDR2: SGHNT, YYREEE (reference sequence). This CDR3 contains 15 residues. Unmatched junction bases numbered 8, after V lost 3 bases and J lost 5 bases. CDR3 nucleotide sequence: TGTGCCAGCAGCTCGTACAGGGGGCGCCGGGAGACCCAGTACTTC. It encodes CASSSYRGRRETQYF.

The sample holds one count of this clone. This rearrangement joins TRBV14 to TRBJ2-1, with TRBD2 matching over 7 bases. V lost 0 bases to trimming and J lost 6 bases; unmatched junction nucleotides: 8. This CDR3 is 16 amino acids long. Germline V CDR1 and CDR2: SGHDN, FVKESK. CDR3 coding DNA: TGTGCCAGCAGCCAAGATCGATTAGCGGGTCTCAATGAGCAGTTCTTC. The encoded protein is CASSQDRLAGLNEQFF.